The rows below give T cell receptor beta chains drawn from one sample of a study of T cell responses to AZD1222 COVID-19 vaccine. Measured with immunoSEQ multiplex PCR; TCRdb has only the in-frame clones, and not every one. The data hold 100,000 to 150,000 clones, with around 89% observed a single time. The input for sequencing was peripheral blood, taken 28 days after the second AZD1222 dose. Every receptor here comes from an adult who received the AZD1222 COVID-19 vaccine. Both conserved end residues are part of each CDR3. Each record gives: CDR3 length, clone size, V gene, J gene, CDR3 protein. Size tells how often a clone was seen (once, few, many) or the class of an expanded clone, and some rows leave it out.

16	once	TRBV19	TRBJ2-3	CASTTFSGSPTDTQYF
15	-	TRBV6-5	TRBJ1-5	CASSPVTGGNQPQHF
16	-	TRBV5-1	TRBJ2-7	CASSLGPGLAVYEQYF
13	-	TRBV29-1	TRBJ1-2	CSAKEAANYGYTF
14	-	TRBV28	TRBJ1-6	CASSFGPGGSPLHF
11	-	TRBV6-5	TRBJ1-4	CASSKGEKLFF
15	-	TRBV7-2	TRBJ2-1	CASSLTGDSYNEQFF
15	few	TRBV2	TRBJ2-1	CASSPAGGAYNEQFF
13	-	TRBV3-1/TRBV3-2	TRBJ2-7	CASSLRGTHEQYF
14	-	TRBV7-9	TRBJ1-4	CASSLGTANEKLFF
15	-	TRBV7-2	TRBJ2-1	CASSIGTSAYNEQFF
14	-	TRBV7-7	TRBJ2-1	CASSLGTGGGEQFF
15	-	TRBV5-1	TRBJ2-2	CASSSGPRNTGELFF
13	-	TRBV6-5	TRBJ2-5	CASSRSRQETQYF
15	-	TRBV15	TRBJ2-2	CATSRDRRDTGELFF
13	once	TRBV30	TRBJ1-1	CAWNVWDNTEAFF
14	-	TRBV7-3	TRBJ2-2	CASSLNGNTGELFF
17	-	TRBV7-3	TRBJ2-2	CASSPHRDRGRTGELFF
13	once	TRBV27	TRBJ1-2	CASSHRDRAGYTF
15	-	TRBV4-2	TRBJ1-5	CASSQDYRAGQPQHF
13	-	TRBV30	TRBJ2-1	CAWSVGVYNEQFF
19	-	TRBV7-3	TRBJ2-1	CASSLIPPIAGKSYNEQFF
19	once	TRBV7-9	TRBJ2-7	CASSVTSGGSSYSNYEQYF
11	-	TRBV7-6	TRBJ1-4	CASSHPGHVNF
13	-	TRBV7-9	TRBJ2-1	CASSLELVGGTFF
13	once	TRBV7-2	TRBJ2-3	CASSWGLRDTQYF
15	-	TRBV19	TRBJ1-5	CASSIFGGERQPQHF
15	-	TRBV28	TRBJ1-2	CASITSRGGWNGYTF
15	-	TRBV6-1	TRBJ1-3	CASSEVPGSGNTIYF
13	-	TRBV5-4	TRBJ1-1	CASSLGPGGEAFF
17	-	TRBV27	TRBJ2-5	CASSLFSVGGQQETQYF
14	-	TRBV27	TRBJ2-1	CASSLRDWNNEQFF
16	-	TRBV11-2	TRBJ1-2	CASSFVSTDQRRGYTF
11	-	TRBV7-9	TRBJ1-4	CASSLGDVVFF
14	-	TRBV7-2	TRBJ2-7	CASSFRQGLNEQYF
17	-	TRBV11-2	TRBJ2-7	CASSPEGLGSLGYEQYF
15	-	TRBV5-6	TRBJ2-3	CASSMGLAITDTQYF
14	-	TRBV6-5	TRBJ1-4	CASSLPGPNEKLFF
17	-	TRBV7-3	TRBJ2-1	CASSLTTGGRSYNEQFF
13	-	TRBV18	TRBJ1-1	CASSPLTGIEAFF
14	-	TRBV5-8	TRBJ1-4	CASSYGMGNEKLFF
15	-	TRBV7-3	TRBJ2-7	CASSLTGTPTYEQYF
16	-	TRBV5-1	TRBJ2-2	CASSLIPTRDTGELFF
14	-	TRBV6-5	TRBJ2-5	CASRAGQGRETQYF
16	-	TRBV27	TRBJ2-7	CASSSLPGGLGYEQYF